The entry below gives a single T cell receptor (beta chain) sequence along with its context. The antigen remains unidentified. The data derive from a study of T cells in localized non-small cell lung cancer. Study findings and constraints: Heterogeneity within the tumor remains possible, as just one region underwent sequencing. Among the tissues sampled, uninvolved adjacent lung had the highest T cell clonality, above tumor.

The assay was immunoSEQ multiplex PCR, and TCRdb's table has in-frame clones only and misses some. Of fewer than 20,000 clones listed, about 88% are singletons. Trimming took 4 bases from V and 3 from J; bases not matched to a gene: 9. The CDR3 runs to 16 residues. The germline V gene has CDR1 WNHNN and CDR2 SYGVQD (reference sequence). The source of this sequence is a man aged 35 to 69 with stage I lung adenocarcinoma. The sample was peripheral blood, taken before any cancer treatment. The rearrangement uses TRBV10-1 and TRBJ2-5; 9 bases are shared with TRBD2. The CDR3 nucleotides read TGCGCCAGCAGTGGTACCGGGACTAGCACAAAAGAGACCCAGTACTTC. This gives the protein CASSGTGTSTKETQYF.